This T cell receptor (beta chain) comes out of a study of blood T cell repertoires in COVID-19. Study-wide background: The samples span acute and convalescent COVID-19 from the United States, Italy and Spain.

In the original workflow: Estimated nucleated cell counts came from reference gene primer amplification. The table came from immunoSEQ multiplex PCR; TCRdb's copy has only in-frame clones and leaves some out. V and J calls and clone size are as listed in that table; D and trimming were resolved from the DNA. The sample shows under 200,000 clones, 60% to 85% of them seen only once. The origin of this receptor is a man between 60 and 70 years old with acute or convalescent COVID-19. Sequenced sample: peripheral blood.

DNA of the CDR3: TGTGCCAGTAGTATACCGGGACTATACAATGAGCAGTTCTTC. Its translation is CASSIPGLYNEQFF. The rearrangement links TRBV19 to TRBJ2-1; TRBD2 agrees at 7 bases. V lost 2 bases and J lost 4; bases outside the gene matches: 2. The CDR3 extends over 14 amino acids. The germline V gene has CDR1 LNHDA and CDR2 SQIVND (reference sequence).